A single T cell receptor beta chain is shown here with its context. Its cognate antigen is unknown. The V and J ends lost 7 bases and 9 bases respectively, with 16 bases between them. CDR3 length: 13 amino acids. Per the germline V gene, CDR1 is MNHNS and CDR2 is SASEGT. This record comes from a study of cytomegalovirus exposure and HLA in healthy donors. For the study at large: T cells numbering around 180 million yielded some 100 million unique TCR beta sequences in an earlier analysis. Study findings and constraints: In a later analysis, TCR beta V- and J-gene trimming was associated with a missense DCLRE1C variant. In an earlier analysis, productive rearrangement rates for most beta V segments clustered near 90% or 30%.

Healthy bone marrow donors supplied every sample. Use of 60 Vbeta and 13 Jbeta primers characterized the PCR. The data were produced by immunoSEQ multiplex PCR, yet TCRdb's version contains in-frame clones alone and is incomplete. Here the sample spans fewer than 80,000 clones, 67% being singletons. Sequencing input: PBMCs. The chain carries TRBV6-1 and TRBJ1-5; the D gene is possibly TRBD1 (5 bases). This TCR was sampled from a woman in her forties or fifties in good health and CMV-seropositive. In DNA form, the CDR3 reads TGTGCCAGCACTACCTGGGACTCCCTGCCCCAGCATTTT. Translation gives CASTTWDSLPQHF.